The T cell receptor beta chain under discussion was sequenced for a study of blood T cell repertoires in COVID-19 (TCRdb year 2020). In terms of the full investigation: Samples covering the acute and convalescent phases of COVID-19 were provided by collaborators in the United States, Italy and Spain. The prospective study material was composed of cDNA or gDNA derived from T cells, B-cell-depleted T cells, or PBMCs. The dataset comprised deeply sampled blood TCRbeta repertoires from subjects exposed to, actively infected with, or recovered from COVID-19. The repertoires were released in a freely available public database meant as a resource for research on the immune response to SARS-CoV-2. The samples were drawn from the first 160 participants of the ongoing ImmuneRACE study and from 950 to 1,500 subjects provided by 6 global collaborators. Sample metadata almost always included a de-identified subject ID, COVID-19 status, age in years and sex. Where available, HLA class I and class II types were obtained from metadata supplied by the sample provider rather than from assay-based typing. Results the study describes overall, beyond this receptor: Clinical and demographic metadata were provided uncurated, with the amount varying by source and participant.

This clone has only a few counts. No antigen is known for it. The record has no base qualities; no much larger clone is one base away. TCRbeta CDR3 regions were amplified from genomic DNA using the immunoSEQ Assay, a bias-controlled multiplex PCR. In the authors' own workflow: The number of nucleated cells in each sample was estimated by amplification of reference gene primers within the assay. To quantify the absolute abundance of each unique TCRbeta CDR3 rearrangement, sequence reads were collapsed and filtered. For each sample, productive Simpson clonality was calculated by taking the square root of Simpson's diversity index across productive rearrangements. TCRdb obtained this table from immuneACCESS and retained in-frame rearrangements with V and J assigned. These tables miss some clones; where compared with another copy, unresolved V genes account for less than half of the shortfall, and the remainder is unexplained. For V, J and clone size, that table is used; D and trimming come from the DNA. The sample includes about 46,000 clones, with 75% to 90% observed a single time. Of the sample, about 1.2% is held by the ten largest clones.

From its cysteine to its phenylalanine, the CDR3 spans 14 amino acids. Of all the DNA, just the CDR3 is kept, 42 bases in frame from base 1. The junction carries 9 bases between V and J, which are trimmed by 0 bases and 3 bases respectively. Reading the germline V gene gives CDR1 LGHNA and CDR2 YNFKEQ. Each collaborating institution followed its own protocols to collect whole blood in K2EDTA tubes. Collaborator samples were shipped for TCRbeta analysis as frozen whole blood, isolated PBMCs, or DNA extracted from either sample type. The clonotype comes from a man aged 55 to 70 with acute or convalescent COVID-19. The rearrangement combines TRBV4-2 with TRBJ2-7; the D gene is possibly TRBD2, with 6 bases matching. Sequencing used peripheral blood. The CDR3 protein is CASSQELGGYEQYF. The DNA sequence is as follows: TGTGCCAGCAGCCAAGAGCTCGGGGGCTACGAGCAGTACTTC.